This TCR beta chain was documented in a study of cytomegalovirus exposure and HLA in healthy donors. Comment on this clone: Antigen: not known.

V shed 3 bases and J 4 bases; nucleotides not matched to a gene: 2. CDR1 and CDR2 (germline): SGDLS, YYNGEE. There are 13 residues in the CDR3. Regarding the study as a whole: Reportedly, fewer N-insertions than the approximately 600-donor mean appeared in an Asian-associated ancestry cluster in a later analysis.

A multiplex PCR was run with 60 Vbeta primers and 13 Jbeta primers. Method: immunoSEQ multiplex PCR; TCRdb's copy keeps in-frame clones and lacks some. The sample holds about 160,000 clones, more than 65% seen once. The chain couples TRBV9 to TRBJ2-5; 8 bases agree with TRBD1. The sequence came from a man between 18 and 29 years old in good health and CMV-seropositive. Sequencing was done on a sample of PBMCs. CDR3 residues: CASSGTGSETQYF. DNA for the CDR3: TGTGCCAGCAGCGGGACAGGGTCAGAGACCCAGTACTTC.